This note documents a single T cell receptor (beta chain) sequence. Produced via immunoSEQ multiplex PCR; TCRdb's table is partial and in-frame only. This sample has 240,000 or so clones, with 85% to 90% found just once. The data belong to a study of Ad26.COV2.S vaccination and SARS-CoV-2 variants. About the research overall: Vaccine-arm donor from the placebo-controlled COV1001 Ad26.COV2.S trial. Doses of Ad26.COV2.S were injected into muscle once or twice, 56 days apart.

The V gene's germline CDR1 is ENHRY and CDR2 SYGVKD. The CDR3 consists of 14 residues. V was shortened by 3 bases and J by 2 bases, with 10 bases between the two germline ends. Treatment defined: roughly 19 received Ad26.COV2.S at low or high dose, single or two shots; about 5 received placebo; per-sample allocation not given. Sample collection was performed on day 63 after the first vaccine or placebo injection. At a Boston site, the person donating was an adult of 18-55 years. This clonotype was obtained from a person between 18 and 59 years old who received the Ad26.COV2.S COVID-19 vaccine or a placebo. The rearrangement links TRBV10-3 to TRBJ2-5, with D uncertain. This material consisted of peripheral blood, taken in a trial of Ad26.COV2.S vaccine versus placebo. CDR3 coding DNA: TGTGCCATCAGTGATAGGCCATATCAAGAGACCCAGTACTTC. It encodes CAISDRPYQETQYF.